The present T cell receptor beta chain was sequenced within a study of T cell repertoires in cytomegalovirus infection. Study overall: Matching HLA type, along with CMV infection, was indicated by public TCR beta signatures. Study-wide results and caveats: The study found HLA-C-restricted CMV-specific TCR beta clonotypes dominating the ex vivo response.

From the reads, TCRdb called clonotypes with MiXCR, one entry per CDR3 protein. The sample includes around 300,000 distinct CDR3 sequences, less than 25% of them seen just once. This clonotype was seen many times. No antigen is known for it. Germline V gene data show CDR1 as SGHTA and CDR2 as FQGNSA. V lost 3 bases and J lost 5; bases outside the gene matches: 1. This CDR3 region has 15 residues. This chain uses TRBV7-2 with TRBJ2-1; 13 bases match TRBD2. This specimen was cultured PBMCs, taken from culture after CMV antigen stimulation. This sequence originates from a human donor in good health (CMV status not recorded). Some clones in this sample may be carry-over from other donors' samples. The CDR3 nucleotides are TGTGCCAGCAGCTTGGGACTAGCGGGGAACAATGAGCAGTTCTTC. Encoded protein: CASSLGLAGNNEQFF.